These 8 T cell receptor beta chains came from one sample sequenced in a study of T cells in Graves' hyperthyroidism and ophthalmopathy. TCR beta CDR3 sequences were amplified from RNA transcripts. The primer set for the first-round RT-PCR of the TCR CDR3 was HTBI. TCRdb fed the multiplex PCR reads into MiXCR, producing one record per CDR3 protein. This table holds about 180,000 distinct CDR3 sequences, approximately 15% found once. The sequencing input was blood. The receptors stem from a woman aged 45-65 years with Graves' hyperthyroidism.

The CDR3 nucleotides read TGTGCCAGCAGCCAAGAACCTCCTCACTGGGGCTACACCTTC. Its protein product is CASSQEPPHWGYTF. The chain carries TRBV3-1 and TRBJ1-2, with D unclear. Per germline, CDR1 LGHDT and CDR2 YNNKEL (reference sequence). CDR3 length equals 14 residues. Trimming shortened V by 0 bases and J by 8 bases, and 13 bases separated the two germline ends.

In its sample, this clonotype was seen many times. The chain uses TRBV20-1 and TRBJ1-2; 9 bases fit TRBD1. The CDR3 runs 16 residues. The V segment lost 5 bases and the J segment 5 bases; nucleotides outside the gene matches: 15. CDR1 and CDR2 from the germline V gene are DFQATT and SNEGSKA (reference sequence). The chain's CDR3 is CSAPPGQGGSVYGYTF. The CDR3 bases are TGCAGTGCTCCGCCGGGACAGGGAGGTAGCGTATATGGCTACACCTTC.

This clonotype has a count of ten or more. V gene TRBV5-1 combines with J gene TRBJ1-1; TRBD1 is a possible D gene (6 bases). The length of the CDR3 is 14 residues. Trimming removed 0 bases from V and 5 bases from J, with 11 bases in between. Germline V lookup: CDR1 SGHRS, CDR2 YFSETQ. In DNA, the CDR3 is TGCGCCAGCAGCTTGGAGCAGGGGAATACTGAAGCTTTCTTT. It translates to CASSLEQGNTEAFF.

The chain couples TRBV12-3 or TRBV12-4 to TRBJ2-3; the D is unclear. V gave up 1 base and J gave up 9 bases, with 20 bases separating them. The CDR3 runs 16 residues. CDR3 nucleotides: TGTGCCAGCAGTTTAGGGGTATCGGTTAGTTTGCCGACGCAGTATTTT. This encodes CASSLGVSVSLPTQYF.

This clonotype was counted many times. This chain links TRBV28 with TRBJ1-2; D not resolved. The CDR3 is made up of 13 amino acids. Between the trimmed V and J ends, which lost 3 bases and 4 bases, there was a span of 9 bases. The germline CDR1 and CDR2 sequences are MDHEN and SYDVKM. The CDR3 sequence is CASSFTTSYGYTF. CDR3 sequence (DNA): TGTGCCAGCAGTTTCACCACGTCCTATGGCTACACCTTC.

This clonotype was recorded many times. The CDR3 DNA reads as TGTGCCACAACGACAGCGCCCGAATCTGGCTACACCTTC. Its translation: CATTTAPESGYTF. V is TRBV10-3 and J is TRBJ1-2, with a tentative D call TRBD1 (5 bases). Germline values: CDR1 ENHRY, CDR2 SYGVKD. Trimming pared 10 bases from V and 7 bases from J, leaving 19 bases between. The CDR3 sequence is 13 residues long.

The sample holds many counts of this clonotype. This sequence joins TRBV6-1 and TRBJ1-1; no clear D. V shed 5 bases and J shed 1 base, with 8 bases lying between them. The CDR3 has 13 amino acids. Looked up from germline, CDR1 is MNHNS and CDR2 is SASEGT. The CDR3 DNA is TGTGCCAGCAGTCAAACCCAGAACACTGAAGCTTTCTTT. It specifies CASSQTQNTEAFF.

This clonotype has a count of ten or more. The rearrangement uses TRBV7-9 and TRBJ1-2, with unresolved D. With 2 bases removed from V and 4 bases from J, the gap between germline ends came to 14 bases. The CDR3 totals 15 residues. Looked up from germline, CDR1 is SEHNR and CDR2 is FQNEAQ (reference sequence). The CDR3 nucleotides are TGTGCCAGCAGCTTAACCGGGCGCAAAACCTATGGCTACACCTTC. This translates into CASSLTGRKTYGYTF.